This TCR beta chain was recovered during a study of naive and memory T cell subsets (dated by TCRdb to 2016 to 2017). With respect to the entire study: An open-source, UMI-based TCR alpha and beta sequencing pipeline was applied to sorted naive and memory peripheral blood T cell subsets. RNA was DNase-treated and reverse transcribed with TCR constant-region primers, mostly using SuperScript III. Complete agreement was observed between the functional CMV T cell responses and the IgG serology results.

Overall study results and their limits: After error correction, over 90% of naive TCR sequences appeared only once, giving much steeper abundance distributions than memory subsets. In both CD4 and CD8 cells, a rise in Gini index and a fall in Shannon and inverse Simpson diversity were observed from naive through CM, EM and EMRA. The repertoire findings for the naive and memory subsets could not be validated against a ground truth, as none was available. TCR abundance followed a power law whose exponent differed between naive and memory subsets but was consistent across the three individuals. RNA-based TCR counts may be affected by expression changes linked to T cell activation and differentiation. A clonotype was defined as a single alpha or beta chain sequence rather than as a paired alpha/beta receptor.

For this clonotype: Its antigen target is currently unknown. No base quality values were provided; no much bigger clone lies one nucleotide off.

TCR alpha and beta chain libraries were amplified separately from the second PCR step onward. To determine each donor's CMV status, fresh PBMCs were stimulated overnight with CMV viral lysate, and IFNgamma production from CD4+ T cells was then assessed. CD4 T cells were positively selected with Miltenyi beads, followed by positive selection of CD8 T cells from the CD4-negative fraction. After staining for CD3, CD4, CD8, CD45RA, CD27 and a live/dead dye, cells were sorted on a BD Aria II into four subsets based on CD45RA and CD27. Blood came from a few healthy volunteers, each fractionated into CD4 and CD8 T cells and then into four differentiation subsets. Roughly 120 ml of peripheral blood was collected from each donor, and PBMC were isolated from the blood using Ficoll-Paque PLUS density-gradient centrifugation. Sorted cells were lysed in RLT buffer, after which RNA was extracted using a Qiagen RNeasy kit and stored at -80 degrees C.

The CDR3 contains 18 residues, cysteine and phenylalanine counted. Kept here is only the CDR3 DNA, which spans 54 bases and is read in frame from base 1. CDR1 and CDR2 were assigned from the germline V gene (reference sequence) as LNHNV and YYDKDF. The germline V and J ends show losses of 2 bases and 2 bases respectively, and no gene match explains 9 bases of the junction. Library preparation used UMI-ligation and nested PCR. To cover both TRBC1 and TRBC2, the beta constant-region primer consisted of an equimolar mix of two oligonucleotides. Four rounds of PCR were used to amplify ligated cDNA, with nested alpha and beta constant-region primers being used together with the SP2 primer. A single-stranded oligonucleotide bearing the SP2 primer plus a 12-nucleotide UMI was ligated onto the 3' end of the cDNA by T4 RNA ligase 1. Incubation of the ligation reaction lasted about 20-25 hours at 16 degrees C. PCR2 was typically run as a SYBR Green qPCR and stopped at a predetermined threshold to prevent over-amplification. All purifications after the first were performed with Agencourt AMPure XP magnetic beads. Library quantification was done by Qubit, followed by a TapeStation check on which the main peak was expected at around 650 bp. The pooled libraries were sequenced on an Illumina MiSeq using v2 2x251 paired-end kits, which usually yielded roughly 0.9-2.3 million reads per sample. Each sample's library went into the pool at approximately 4 nM, and about 4.5-8% PhiX was added to help with cluster recognition. The original pipeline was this. Decombinator assigned V and J genes to Demultiplexor-processed FASTQ reads by tag matching, allowing a single base-pair mismatch. Collapsinator used UMIs to correct both sequencing errors and frequency errors arising from PCR heterogeneity. CDR3Translator translated TCRs and extracted CDR3s from the conserved cysteine to the FGXG phenylalanine, flagging non-productive sequences. Gini, Shannon entropy and inverse Simpson indices were computed after subsampling the repertoires to the same number of UMI-defined TCRs. Power-law fits to clonotype abundance distributions were performed by maximum likelihood within the linear range. On one naive CD8 sample, the pipeline and MIGEC gave similar UMI counts, unique TCR numbers and clonal distributions. The repertoires were searched for about 7,300 CMV-associated CDR3 sequences that had been compiled from VDJdb and a published dataset. TCRdb's own reprocessing of the public reads used fastp at Q25 and MiXCR and kept productive beta chains. Here each entry gathers all rows of one CDR3 protein and keeps the most common genes and DNA. The V and J calls and clone size come from TCRdb's table, not from the authors' own analysis. For this sample there are around 110,000 distinct CDR3 sequences; 36% appear just once. Approximately 0.9% of the sample comes from the top ten.

The TCR was taken from a human donor in good health. The chain was built from TRBV15 and TRBJ2-1; TRBD2 agrees with 10 junctional bases. The specimen sequenced was central memory CD4+ T cells from blood. The cell subset or site label on this specimen signifies: central memory, CD45RA- CD27+. The CDR3 loop reads CATSRSLLAGVTYNEQFF. The bases are TGTGCCACCAGCAGATCCCTTCTAGCGGGAGTTACCTACAATGAGCAGTTCTTC.